This T cell receptor (beta chain) came from a study of control samples from healthy donors and cancer patients. CDR3 length equals 15 residues. The germline V gene encodes CDR1 SSHAT and CDR2 FNYEAQ (reference sequence). Here immunoSEQ multiplex PCR was the method, and the copy in TCRdb shows in-frame clones only, minus some. The sample includes tens of thousands of clones, roughly 94% of them seen just once. Details on this clone: Mismatch with germline at one junction end may stem from a read error.

Sequencing was done on a sample of blood. The J gene is TRBJ2-2, the V gene TRBV7-7; a possible D gene is TRBD1 (6 bases). This clonotype was sampled from a man under 40 in good health. This CDR3 is CASSLRTANTGELFF. The CDR3 nucleotides read TGTGCTAGCAGCTTGAGGACAGCAAACACCGGGGAGCTGTTTTTT.